A selection of T cell receptor beta chains follows, all from one sample in a study of Graves' ophthalmopathy and Graves' hyperthyroidism. TCRdb used MiXCR to reprocess the multiplex PCR reads, holding one entry per CDR3 protein. Seen here are about 400,000 distinct CDR3 sequences, 15% to 20% observed once, and the top ten hold 1.5% to 2%. Sample: peripheral blood. These receptors were obtained from a woman aged 18-30 years with Graves' ophthalmopathy. The CDR3 runs from the conserved cysteine through the conserved F or W. A D gene is named only where the DNA matches it firmly. Expanded clones are given a class, and other clones once, few, many or no size at all.

d_call	v_call	clone_size	j_call	cdr3_nt	cdr3_aa
TRBD2	TRBV19	NA	TRBJ2-7	TGTGCCAGTAGTATAGTACTAGCGGAAACCTACGAGCAGTACTTC	CASSIVLAETYEQYF
TRBD2	TRBV10-3	many	TRBJ2-7	TGTGCCATCAGTGAGTCCACTAGCGGGATCGGTGAGCAGTACTTC	CAISESTSGIGEQYF
TRBD2	TRBV4-2	many	TRBJ2-2	TGTGCCAGCAGCCAACTAGCGGGAGACACCGGGGAGCTGTTTTTT	CASSQLAGDTGELFF
NA	TRBV6-2/TRBV6-3	many	TRBJ1-1	TGTGCCAGCAGTTACTCGGCAGCAAGGGACACTGAAGCTTTCTTT	CASSYSAARDTEAFF
NA	TRBV7-2	many	TRBJ1-2	TGTGCCAGCAGCTTTAACCAGGGTTACTATGGCTACACCTTC	CASSFNQGYYGYTF
NA	TRBV12-3/TRBV12-4	NA	TRBJ2-5	TGTGCCAGCAGTTTATTTCGGGAAGAGGGGACCCAGTACTTC	CASSLFREEGTQYF
NA	TRBV4-1	many	TRBJ2-7	TGCGCCAGCAGCCAAGATAATGGCGGATCGGGCGAGCAGTACTTC	CASSQDNGGSGEQYF
NA	TRBV7-2	NA	TRBJ2-7	TGTGCCAGCAGCTTAGTGGGGCCGGGGGACGAGCAGTACTTC	CASSLVGPGDEQYF
NA	TRBV6-2/TRBV6-3	many	TRBJ1-3	TGTGCCAGCAGTTACTCATCAGGGAACTTCGGAAACACCATATATTTT	CASSYSSGNFGNTIYF
NA	TRBV4-1	many	TRBJ1-3	TGCGCCAGCAGCCAAGTAGGGAACACCATATATTTT	CASSQVGNTIYF
NA	TRBV7-6	NA	TRBJ1-2	TGTGCCAGCAGCTTAGTTGCCCAACAGGGTTTAGGAGGCTACACCTTC	CASSLVAQQGLGGYTF